Shown below are 3 T cell receptor beta chains from a single sample sequenced in a study of blood T cell repertoires in COVID-19. Libraries were prepared by immunoSEQ multiplex PCR; TCRdb keeps only in-frame clonotypes and omits some of them. The sample gives some 510,000 clones, over 75% of which show up once; roughly 1.9% is in the top ten. Material for sequencing was PBMCs or T cells enriched from blood (not recorded which). The receptor source for this set is a woman aged 40 to 55 who had recovered from COVID-19.

The chain joins TRBV7-2 to TRBJ1-2; 11 nucleotides line up with TRBD1. Unmatched junction bases numbered 10, after V lost 3 bases and J lost 4 bases. This CDR3 has 17 amino acids. Germline CDR1 is SGHTA and CDR2 is FQGNSA. The CDR3 sequence is CASSFAGTGGSFYGYTF. DNA for the CDR3: TGTGCCAGCAGCTTCGCCGGGACAGGGGGTTCATTCTATGGCTACACCTTC.

The CDR3 bases are TGTGCCATCGACTTGACAGATTGGGACGAGCAGTACTTC. Translation gives CAIDLTDWDEQYF. The V gene is TRBV6-5, the J gene TRBJ2-7, with a possible D match to TRBD1 (5 bases). The CDR3 has 13 residues. Trimming pared 10 bases from V and 5 bases from J, leaving 18 bases between. Germline CDR1 and CDR2: MNHEY and SVGAGI.

The J gene is TRBJ2-7, the V gene TRBV28, with D unresolved. Deletions cut 4 bases from V and 3 bases from J, with 7 bases between. CDR1 is MDHEN and CDR2 is SYDVKM in the germline V gene. The CDR3 consists of 12 residues. CDR3 nucleotide sequence: TGTGCCAGCAGTTCCAGGTACTACGAGCAGTACTTC. Translating it yields CASSSRYYEQYF.